This T cell receptor beta chain was recorded in a study of blood T cell repertoires in COVID-19. Enrolled during active infection, Seattle patients were then followed longitudinally. Per the germline V gene, CDR1 is MDHEN and CDR2 is SYDVKM. Trimming at V came to 6 bases and at J to 6 bases, leaving 3 bases not matched to a gene. The CDR3 has 13 amino acids. Original methodology: Nucleated cell number was recorded as an estimate derived from reference gene primer amplification. Clones were sequenced by immunoSEQ multiplex PCR, and TCRdb holds only the in-frame ones, with some missing. That table is the source of V, J and clone size, and D and trimming were worked out from the DNA. The table lists some 200,000 clones, approximately 80% of them singletons.

The clonotype was recovered from a woman older than 75 with COVID-19, enrolled during active disease. V is TRBV28 and J is TRBJ2-7; 12 positions match TRBD1. Sequencing was done on a sample of peripheral blood. The CDR3: CASRGQGASEQYF. The CDR3 region has the DNA TGTGCCAGCAGGGGACAGGGGGCAAGCGAGCAGTACTTC.